What follows are 25 T cell receptor beta chains derived from one specimen sequenced in a study of blood T cell repertoires in COVID-19. The assay was immunoSEQ multiplex PCR, and TCRdb's table has in-frame clones only and misses some. Of about 190,000 clones listed, 80% to 90% are singletons. Source material: peripheral blood. The receptors here all came from a woman aged 70 to 79 with active or convalescent COVID-19.

J is TRBJ2-2 and V is TRBV24-1, with TRBD2 matching over 14 bases. Germline CDR1 reads KGHDR; CDR2 reads SFDVKD. V gave up 3 bases and J gave up 6 bases; unmatched junction bases: 8. This CDR3 contains 18 residues. The CDR3 nucleotides read TGTGCCACCAGTGATATTGGACTAGCGGGAGGTAGGCCCGGGGAGCTGTTTTTT. It specifies CATSDIGLAGGRPGELFF.

The rearrangement joins TRBV5-4 to TRBJ1-2; 10 positions agree with TRBD1. The V gene end was trimmed by 4 bases and the J gene end by 9 bases; junction bases not matched to a gene: 9. Germline CDR1 SGHNT, CDR2 YYREEE (reference sequence). This CDR3 has 14 residues. In nucleotides, the CDR3 is TGTGCCAGCAGCACTCCCGGGACAGGGGAGAGCTACACCTTC. Encoded protein: CASSTPGTGESYTF.

The rearrangement links TRBV10-3 to TRBJ2-5, with 10 positions matching TRBD1. CDR1 and CDR2 (germline): ENHRY, SYGVKD. The J segment lost 4 bases and the V segment lost 3 bases, leaving 11 bases of the junction unmatched. The CDR3 consists of 17 residues. The CDR3: CAISDPRQGARGETQYF. Written as DNA, the CDR3 is TGTGCCATCAGTGACCCCCGACAGGGGGCTCGGGGAGAGACCCAGTACTTC.

The genes are TRBV6-5 and TRBJ1-4; weak D call: TRBD1 (5 bases). This CDR3 is built from 16 residues. Trimming removed 0 bases at V and 3 bases at J, with 11 bases between. Germline assignment: CDR1 MNHEY and CDR2 SVGAGI. CDR3: CASSYSKGYSNEKLFF. CDR3 nucleotide sequence: TGTGCCAGCAGTTACTCGAAGGGGTACTCTAATGAAAAACTGTTTTTT.

This chain joins TRBV5-1 and TRBJ2-7; TRBD2 is a possible D gene (6 bases). The CDR3 sequence is 14 residues long. Trimming removed 4 bases at V and 3 bases at J, with 14 bases between. Germline CDR1 SGHRS, CDR2 YFSETQ. CDR3 sequence: CASSPQGLGYEQYF. The CDR3 DNA sequence: TGCGCCAGCAGCCCCCAGGGACTCGGCTACGAGCAGTACTTC.

In its sample, this clone was seen a few times. This sequence joins TRBV10-3 and TRBJ2-1; a weak D match, TRBD2 (5 bases). The CDR3 length is 14 residues. Trimming removed 3 bases at V and 5 bases at J, with 11 bases between. The germline V gene encodes CDR1 ENHRY and CDR2 SYGVKD. The CDR3 loop reads CAISEGGYNNEQFF. The CDR3 nucleotides read TGTGCCATCAGTGAAGGAGGTTACAACAATGAGCAGTTCTTC.

The chain recombines TRBV3-1 (or the pseudogene TRBV3-2) with TRBJ1-6; D is undetermined. The V gene lost 3 bases and the J gene lost 8 bases, with 5 bases spanning the gap. In germline, CDR1 is LGHDT, CDR2 YNNKEL (reference sequence). The CDR3 has 12 residues. The CDR3 reads CASSHGDSPLHF. CDR3 in DNA: TGTGCCAGCAGCCACGGGGATTCACCCCTCCACTTT.

The chain couples TRBV7-9 to TRBJ2-1, with 12 positions matching TRBD2. CDR3 length equals 15 residues. Germline V gene sequence: CDR1 SEHNR, CDR2 FQNEAQ (reference sequence). The ends lost 3 bases at V and 6 bases at J; junction bases unmatched: 3. CDR3 protein: CASSFLTSGSNEQFF. As DNA, the CDR3 is TGTGCCAGCAGCTTTTTGACTAGCGGGAGCAATGAGCAGTTCTTC.

This chain's CDR3 is CARSPPLGQGPNSGNTIYF. The CDR3, as DNA: TGTGCCAGAAGCCCACCATTGGGCCAGGGGCCAAACTCTGGAAACACCATATATTTT. The V call is TRBV5-3, the J call TRBJ1-3; tentatively, D is TRBD1 (6 bases). TRBV5-3 belongs to the ORF category, with a function that is uncertain. V lost 4 bases and J lost 0, with 23 bases in between. The CDR3 has 19 amino acids.

This clone was recorded only once. The V and J genes are TRBV2 and TRBJ1-2; a weak D match, TRBD1 (5 bases). The CDR3 length is 15 residues. The V end was cut by 3 bases, the J end by 2 bases, with 13 bases between. CDR1 and CDR2 from the germline V gene are SNHLY and FYNNEI. The CDR3 is CASSDGRGANYGYTF. The CDR3, as DNA: TGTGCCAGCAGTGACGGAAGGGGCGCGAACTATGGCTACACCTTC.

V is TRBV27 and J is TRBJ2-2; 11 bases match TRBD2. Trimming at V came to 6 bases and at J to 7 bases, leaving 10 bases not matched to a gene. Germline CDR1 MNHEY, CDR2 SMNVEV (reference sequence). The CDR3 has 16 residues. The CDR3: CASSARLAGRDGELFF. CDR3 coding DNA: TGTGCCAGCAGCGCTAGACTAGCGGGACGAGACGGGGAGCTGTTTTTT.

This clone has only one observation. The chain combines TRBV10-3 with TRBJ2-7; D is unresolved. Germline V gives CDR1 ENHRY, CDR2 SYGVKD. V was pared by 6 bases and J by 3 bases, with 9 bases between. The CDR3 runs 12 residues. The CDR3, as DNA: TGTGCCATCAGCGATGCGGTCTACGAGCAGTACTTC. Translation gives CAISDAVYEQYF.

The CDR3 region is CASSPRDTTAYEQYF. DNA for the CDR3: TGCGCCAGCAGCCCAAGGGACACTACCGCCTACGAGCAGTACTTC. The rearrangement links TRBV5-1 to TRBJ2-7; TRBD1 is a possible D gene (6 bases). V gave up 4 bases and J gave up 2 bases, with 16 bases separating them. The CDR3 consists of 15 residues. Per the germline V gene, CDR1 is SGHRS and CDR2 is YFSETQ.

This chain connects TRBV5-1 to TRBJ1-4, with a weak D call TRBD1 (5 bases). Germline values: CDR1 SGHRS, CDR2 YFSETQ. The V end was cut by 5 bases, the J end by 5 bases, with 16 bases between. The CDR3 loop spans 15 amino acids. The CDR3 spells CASSSIAGPNEKLFF. The CDR3 coding sequence is TGCGCCAGCAGTTCGATTGCGGGACCCAATGAAAAACTGTTTTTT.

V gene TRBV6-6 combines with J gene TRBJ2-5, with D possibly TRBD2 on 6 matching bases. V was clipped by 7 bases and J by 2 bases, with 17 bases between them. Per germline, CDR1 MNHNY and CDR2 SVGAGI (reference sequence). The CDR3 runs 15 residues. DNA of the CDR3: TGTGCCAGCACTTCACCGGCGGCGGGGCAAGAGACCCAGTACTTC. This encodes CASTSPAAGQETQYF.

This sequence joins TRBV5-1 and TRBJ1-2, with 7 bases matching TRBD1. This CDR3 comprises 14 residues. J gave up 3 bases and V 2 bases, and 4 bases lay outside the gene matches. Looked up from germline, CDR1 is SGHRS and CDR2 is YFSETQ. CDR3 nucleotides: TGCGCCAGCAGCTTTGCAGACAGGGACTATGGCTACACCTTC. This sequence encodes CASSFADRDYGYTF.

The chain carries TRBV19 and TRBJ2-7; 9 nucleotides align to TRBD2. The germline V gene encodes CDR1 LNHDA and CDR2 SQIVND (reference sequence). V was clipped by 4 bases and J by 5 bases; unmatched bases: 9. This CDR3 comprises 15 residues. CDR3 DNA sequence: TGTGCCAGTAGTAACGGCGGGAGGGCTCGGAACGAGCAGTACTTC. Translated: CASSNGGRARNEQYF.

This CDR3 reads CASSPGDRGPLDTQYF. The CDR3, as DNA: TGCGCCAGCAGCCCAGGGGACAGGGGGCCTTTAGATACGCAGTATTTT. This chain joins TRBV5-1 and TRBJ2-3, with TRBD1 identical over 12 bases. The CDR3 covers 16 residues. The V gene's germline CDR1 is SGHRS and CDR2 YFSETQ. Trimming cost V 4 bases and J 5 bases; bases outside gene matches: 8. Looking up the rest from reference TRBV5-1 and TRBJ2-3 gives the full variable domain: KAGVTQTPRYLIKTRGQQVTLSCSPISGHRSVSWYQQTPGQGLQFLFEYFSETQRNKGNFPGRFSGRQFSNSRSEMNVSTLELGDSALYLCASSPGDRGPLDTQYFGPGTRLTVL.

The CDR3 DNA sequence: TGCGCCAGCAGCTTGAGAGGCGGGGACTTGGGCTACACCTTC. Protein: CASSLRGGDLGYTF. The rearrangement joins TRBV5-1 to TRBJ1-2, with a possible D match to TRBD1 (5 bases). Germline CDR1 and CDR2: SGHRS and YFSETQ. V was clipped by 1 base and J by 8 bases, with 15 bases between them. The CDR3 is 14 residues long.

This clone has only one observation. The chain combines TRBV7-3 with TRBJ2-1, with 8 bases fitting TRBD2. This CDR3 is built from 15 residues. Per germline, CDR1 SGHTA and CDR2 FQGTGA. J lost 4 bases, V lost 5 bases, and 7 bases had no gene match. The CDR3 sequence is CASSPGLGGYNEQFF. As DNA, the CDR3 is TGTGCCAGCAGCCCGGGACTAGGGGGTTACAATGAGCAGTTCTTC. Drawing the rest from reference TRBV7-3 and TRBJ2-1, the complete variable domain is GAGVSQTPSNKVTEKGKYVELRCDPISGHTALYWYRQSLGQGPEFLIYFQGTGAADDSGLPNDRFFAVRPEGSVSTLKIQRTERGDSAVYLCASSPGLGGYNEQFFGPGTRLTVL.

The genes are TRBV7-9 and TRBJ2-3; D perhaps matches TRBD2 (5 bases). Germline CDR1 and CDR2: SEHNR and FQNEAQ (reference sequence). V lost 1 base, J lost 9 bases, and 8 bases lay in between. The CDR3 covers 12 residues. This chain's CDR3 is CASSLDEGTQYF. The CDR3 DNA follows: TGTGCCAGCAGCTTAGATGAGGGAACGCAGTATTTT.

A few counts support this clone. The chain joins TRBV6-5 to TRBJ1-1, with a weak D call TRBD1 (5 bases). V dropped 8 bases and J dropped 3 bases, with 13 bases sitting between them. The CDR3 has 13 residues. Germline-derived CDR1 and CDR2 are MNHEY and SVGAGI. CDR3 protein: CASGGQGYTEAFF. In DNA form, the CDR3 reads TGTGCCAGCGGAGGGCAGGGATACACTGAAGCTTTCTTT.

V usage is TRBV19 and J usage is TRBJ1-4; 7 bases are shared with TRBD1. The CDR3 runs 14 residues. Germline CDR1 is LNHDA and CDR2 is SQIVND (reference sequence). V was clipped by 8 bases and J by 8 bases; unmatched bases: 11. The CDR3 spells CASRSRGGREKLFF. As DNA, the CDR3 is TGTGCCAGTCGAAGTAGAGGGGGCAGGGAAAAACTGTTTTTT.

This clone was recorded a few times. The V and J genes are TRBV30 and TRBJ1-1; TRBD1 agrees at 9 bases. This CDR3 is 12 amino acids long. Per germline, CDR1 GTSNPN and CDR2 SVGIG (reference sequence). Trimming at V came to 4 bases and at J to 11 bases, leaving 8 bases not matched to a gene. As DNA, the CDR3 is TGTGCCTGGATTAAAACAGGGGGCTTGGCTTTCTTT. It yields the protein CAWIKTGGLAFF.

This clone has just a few counts. V and J are TRBV19 and TRBJ1-5; the D is unclear. Germline V CDR1 and CDR2: LNHDA, SQIVND (reference sequence). Trimming took off 3 bases at V and 4 bases at J, with 10 bases between the two ends. The CDR3 contains 14 residues. CDR3 bases: TGTGCCAGTAGTATTAACAGTCGTAATCAGCCCCAGCATTTT. Translation: CASSINSRNQPQHF.